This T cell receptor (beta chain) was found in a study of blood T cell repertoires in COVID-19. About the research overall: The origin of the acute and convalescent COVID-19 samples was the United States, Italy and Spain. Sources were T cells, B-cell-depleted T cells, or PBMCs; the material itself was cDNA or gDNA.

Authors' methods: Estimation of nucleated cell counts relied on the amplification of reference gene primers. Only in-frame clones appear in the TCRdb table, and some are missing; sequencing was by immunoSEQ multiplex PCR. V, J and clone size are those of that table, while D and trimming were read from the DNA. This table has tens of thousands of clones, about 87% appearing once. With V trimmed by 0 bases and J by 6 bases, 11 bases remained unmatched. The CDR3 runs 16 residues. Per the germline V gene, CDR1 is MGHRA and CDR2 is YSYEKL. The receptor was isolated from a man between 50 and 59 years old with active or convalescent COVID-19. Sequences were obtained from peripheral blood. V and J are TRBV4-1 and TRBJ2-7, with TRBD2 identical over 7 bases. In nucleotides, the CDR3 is TGCGCCAGCAGCCAAGATATCCGCGGCGGGGGTACCGAGCAGTACTTC. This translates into CASSQDIRGGGTEQYF.